This T cell receptor (beta chain) was identified in a study of graft-versus-host responses after intestinal transplantation. CDR1 and CDR2 from the germline V gene are ENHRY and SYGVKD. There are 16 residues in the CDR3. Trimming cost V 8 bases and J 1 base; bases outside gene matches: 11. In this sample, this clone turned up once. The target antigen is unknown. The method was immunoSEQ multiplex PCR; TCRdb's version includes in-frame clones alone and lacks a portion of them. The sample shows fewer than 120,000 clones, about 93% of them seen only once. The V call is TRBV10-3, the J call TRBJ2-7; 10 positions match TRBD2. This TCR was sampled from a human donor who received an intestinal transplant. The material sequenced was unstimulated CD8+ T cells sorted from spleen or lymph node cells, taken before intestinal transplant. CDR3 region: CAIENDRLAGSYEQYF. In DNA, the CDR3 is TGTGCCATCGAAAACGATCGACTAGCGGGTTCCTACGAGCAGTACTTC.